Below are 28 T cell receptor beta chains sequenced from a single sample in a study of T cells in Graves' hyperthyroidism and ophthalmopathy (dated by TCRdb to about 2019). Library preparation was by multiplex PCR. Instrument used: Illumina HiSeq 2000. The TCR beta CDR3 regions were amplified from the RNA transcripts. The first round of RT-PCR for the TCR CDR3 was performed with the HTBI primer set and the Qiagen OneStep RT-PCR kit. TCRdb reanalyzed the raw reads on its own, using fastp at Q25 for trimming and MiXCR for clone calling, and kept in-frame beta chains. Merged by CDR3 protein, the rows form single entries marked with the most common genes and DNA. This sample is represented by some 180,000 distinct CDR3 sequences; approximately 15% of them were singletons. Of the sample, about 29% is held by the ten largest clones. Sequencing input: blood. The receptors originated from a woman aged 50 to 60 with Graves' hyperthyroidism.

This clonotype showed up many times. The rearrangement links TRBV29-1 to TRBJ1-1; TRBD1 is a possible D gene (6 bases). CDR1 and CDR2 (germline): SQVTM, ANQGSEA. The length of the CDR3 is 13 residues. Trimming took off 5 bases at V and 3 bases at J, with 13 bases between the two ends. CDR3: CSVRTGRDTEAFF. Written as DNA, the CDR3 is TGCAGCGTTCGAACAGGGAGGGACACTGAAGCTTTCTTT.

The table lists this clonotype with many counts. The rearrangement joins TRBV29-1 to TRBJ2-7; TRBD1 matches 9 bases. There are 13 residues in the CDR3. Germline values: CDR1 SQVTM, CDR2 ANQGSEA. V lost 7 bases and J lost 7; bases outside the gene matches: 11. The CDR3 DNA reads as TGCAGCGCGGAAACGGGACAGGGTTGGGAGCAGTACTTC. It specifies CSAETGQGWEQYF.

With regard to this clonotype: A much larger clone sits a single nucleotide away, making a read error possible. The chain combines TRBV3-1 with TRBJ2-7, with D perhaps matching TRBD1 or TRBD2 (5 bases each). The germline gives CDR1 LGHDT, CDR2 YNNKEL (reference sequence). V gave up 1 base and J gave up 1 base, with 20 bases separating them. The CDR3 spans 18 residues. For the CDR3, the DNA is TGTGCCAGCAGCCAAGTGGGGGTCAAGTATCACCCTTCCTACGAGCAGTACTTC. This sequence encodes CASSQVGVKYHPSYEQYF.

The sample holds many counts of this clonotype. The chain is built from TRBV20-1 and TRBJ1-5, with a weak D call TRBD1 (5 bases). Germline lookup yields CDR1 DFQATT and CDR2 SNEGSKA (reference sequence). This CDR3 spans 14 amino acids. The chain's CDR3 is CSARGLTSNQPQHF. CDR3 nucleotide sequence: TGCAGCGCGCGGGGACTCACTAGCAATCAGCCCCAGCATTTT.

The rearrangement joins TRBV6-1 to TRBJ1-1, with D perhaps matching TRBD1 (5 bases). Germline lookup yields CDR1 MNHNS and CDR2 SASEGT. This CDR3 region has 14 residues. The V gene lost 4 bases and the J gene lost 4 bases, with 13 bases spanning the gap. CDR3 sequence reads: CASSGGQGVTEAFF. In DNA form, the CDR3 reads TGTGCCAGCAGTGGAGGCCAGGGTGTCACTGAAGCTTTCTTT.

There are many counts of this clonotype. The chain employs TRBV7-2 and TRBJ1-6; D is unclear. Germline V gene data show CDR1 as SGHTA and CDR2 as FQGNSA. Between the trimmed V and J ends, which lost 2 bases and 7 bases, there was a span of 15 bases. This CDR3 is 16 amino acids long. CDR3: CASSLMSVGTNSPLHF. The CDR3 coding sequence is TGTGCCAGCAGCTTAATGTCCGTAGGTACCAATTCACCCCTCCACTTT.

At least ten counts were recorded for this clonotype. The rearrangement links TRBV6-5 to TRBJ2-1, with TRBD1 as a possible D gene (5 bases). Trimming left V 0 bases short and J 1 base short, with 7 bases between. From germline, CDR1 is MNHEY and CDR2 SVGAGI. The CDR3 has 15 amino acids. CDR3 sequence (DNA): TGTGCCAGCAGTTACTCAGGGGCTTCCTACAATGAGCAGTTCTTC. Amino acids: CASSYSGASYNEQFF.

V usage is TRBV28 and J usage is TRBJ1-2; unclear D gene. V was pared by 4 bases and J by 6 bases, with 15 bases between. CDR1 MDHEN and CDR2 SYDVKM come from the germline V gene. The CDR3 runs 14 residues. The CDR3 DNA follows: TGTGCCAGCAGTTCCCTTCCTATGAACGATGGCTACACCTTC. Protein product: CASSSLPMNDGYTF.

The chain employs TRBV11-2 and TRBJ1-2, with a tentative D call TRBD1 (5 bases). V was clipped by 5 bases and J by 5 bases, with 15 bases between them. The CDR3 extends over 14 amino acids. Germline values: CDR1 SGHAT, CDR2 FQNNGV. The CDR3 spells CASSPTQGGYGYTF. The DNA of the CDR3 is TGTGCCAGCAGCCCCACCCAGGGCGGGTATGGCTACACCTTC. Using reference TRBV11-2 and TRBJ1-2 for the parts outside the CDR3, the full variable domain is EAGVAQSPRYKIIEKRQSVAFWCNPISGHATLYWYQQILGQGPKLLIQFQNNGVVDDSQLPKDRFSAERLKGVDSTLKIQPAKLEDSAVYLCASSPTQGGYGYTFGSGTRLTVV.

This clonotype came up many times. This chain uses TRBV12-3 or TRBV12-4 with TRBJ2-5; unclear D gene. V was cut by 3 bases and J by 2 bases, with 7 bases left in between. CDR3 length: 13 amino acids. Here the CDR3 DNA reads TGTGCCAGCAGTTTCCGCAGACAAGAGACCCAGTACTTC. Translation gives CASSFRRQETQYF.

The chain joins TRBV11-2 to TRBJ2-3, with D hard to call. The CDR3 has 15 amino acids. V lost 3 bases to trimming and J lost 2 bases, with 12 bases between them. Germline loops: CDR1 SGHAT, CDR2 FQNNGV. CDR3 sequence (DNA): TGTGCCAGCAGCTTGGGCAGGACCGACACAGATACGCAGTATTTT. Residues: CASSLGRTDTDTQYF.

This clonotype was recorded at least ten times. This CDR3 is CASSLGQVTGNQPQHF. CDR3 DNA: TGTGCCAGCAGCTTGGGACAGGTTACAGGCAATCAGCCCCAGCATTTT. The chain is built from TRBV5-8 and TRBJ1-5; D is possibly TRBD1 (6 bases). Germline assignment: CDR1 SGHTS and CDR2 YDEGEE. V lost 0 bases and J 2 bases, leaving 12 bases between the germline ends. The CDR3 totals 16 residues.

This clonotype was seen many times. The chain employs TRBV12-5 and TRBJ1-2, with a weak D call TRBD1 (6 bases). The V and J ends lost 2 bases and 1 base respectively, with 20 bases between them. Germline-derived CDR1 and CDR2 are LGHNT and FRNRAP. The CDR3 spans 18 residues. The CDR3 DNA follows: TGTGCTAGTGGTTTGCTACTCCTCGGGGGCCGATTTAACTATGGCTACACCTTC. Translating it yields CASGLLLLGGRFNYGYTF.

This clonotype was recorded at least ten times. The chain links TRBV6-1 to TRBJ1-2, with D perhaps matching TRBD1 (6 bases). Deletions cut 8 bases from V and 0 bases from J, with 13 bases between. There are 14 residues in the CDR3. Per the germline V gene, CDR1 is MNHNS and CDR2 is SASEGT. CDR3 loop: CASASTGSNYGYTF. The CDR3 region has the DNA TGTGCCAGCGCTTCCACAGGGTCTAACTATGGCTACACCTTC.

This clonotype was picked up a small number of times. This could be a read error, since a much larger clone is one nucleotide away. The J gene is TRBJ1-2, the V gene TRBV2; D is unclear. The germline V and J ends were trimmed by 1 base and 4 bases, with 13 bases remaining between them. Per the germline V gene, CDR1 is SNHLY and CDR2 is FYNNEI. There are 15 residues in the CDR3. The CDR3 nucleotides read TGTGCCAGCAGTGAAGGGGTCATTCCTCTCTATGGCTACACCTTC. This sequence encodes CASSEGVIPLYGYTF.

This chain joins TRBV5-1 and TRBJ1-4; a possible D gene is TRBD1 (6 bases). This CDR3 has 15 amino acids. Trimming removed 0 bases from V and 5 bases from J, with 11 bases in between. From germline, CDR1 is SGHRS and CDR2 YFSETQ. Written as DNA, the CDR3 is TGCGCCAGCAGCTTGGACAGGGCCACCAATGAAAAACTGTTTTTT. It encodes CASSLDRATNEKLFF.

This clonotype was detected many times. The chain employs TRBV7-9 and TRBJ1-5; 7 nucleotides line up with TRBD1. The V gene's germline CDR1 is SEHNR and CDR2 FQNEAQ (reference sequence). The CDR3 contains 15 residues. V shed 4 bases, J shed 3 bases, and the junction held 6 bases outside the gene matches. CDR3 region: CASSYSGTANQPQHF. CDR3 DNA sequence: TGTGCCAGCAGCTATTCCGGGACAGCCAATCAGCCCCAGCATTTT.

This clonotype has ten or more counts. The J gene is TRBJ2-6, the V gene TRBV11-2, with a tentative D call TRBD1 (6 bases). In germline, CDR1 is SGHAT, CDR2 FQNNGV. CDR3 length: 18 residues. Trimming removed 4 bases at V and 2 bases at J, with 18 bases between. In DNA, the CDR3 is TGTGCCAGCAGCTCACAGAGAAATACAGGGACTGGGGCCAACGTCCTGACTTTC. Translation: CASSSQRNTGTGANVLTF.

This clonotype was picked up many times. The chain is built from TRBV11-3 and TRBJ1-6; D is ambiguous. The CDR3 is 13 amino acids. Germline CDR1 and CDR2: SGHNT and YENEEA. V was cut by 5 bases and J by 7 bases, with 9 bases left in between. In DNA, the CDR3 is TGTGCCAGCAGCCAAAACTTAAATTCACCCCTCCACTTT. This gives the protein CASSQNLNSPLHF.

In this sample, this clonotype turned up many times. CDR3 DNA sequence: TGTGCCAGCAGGCAGACGGCTTACAATGAGCAGTTCTTC. As protein: CASRQTAYNEQFF. The chain combines TRBV28 with TRBJ2-1; no firm D call. The CDR3 is made up of 13 amino acids. The germline gives CDR1 MDHEN, CDR2 SYDVKM. Trimming took off 6 bases at V and 4 bases at J, with 10 bases between the two ends.

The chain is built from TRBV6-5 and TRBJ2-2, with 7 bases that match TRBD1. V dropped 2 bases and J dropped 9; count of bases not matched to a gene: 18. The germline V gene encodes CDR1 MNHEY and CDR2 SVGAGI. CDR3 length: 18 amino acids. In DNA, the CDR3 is TGTGCCAGCAGTTACGGGATAGGGGGCAAACACCTGATTCGGGAGCTGTTTTTT. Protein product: CASSYGIGGKHLIRELFF.

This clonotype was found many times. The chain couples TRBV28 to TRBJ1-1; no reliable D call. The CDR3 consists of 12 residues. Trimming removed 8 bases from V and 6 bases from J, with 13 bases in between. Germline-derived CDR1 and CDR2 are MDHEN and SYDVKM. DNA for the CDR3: TGTGCCAGCCATGCAAGCTGGGCTGAAGCTTTCTTT. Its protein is CASHASWAEAFF.

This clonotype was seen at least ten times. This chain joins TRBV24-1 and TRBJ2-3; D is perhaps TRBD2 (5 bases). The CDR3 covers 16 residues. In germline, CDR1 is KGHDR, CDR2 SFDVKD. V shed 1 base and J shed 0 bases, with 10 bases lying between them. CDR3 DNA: TGTGCCACCAGTGATTTTTCAGCGGATAGCACAGATACGCAGTATTTT. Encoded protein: CATSDFSADSTDTQYF.

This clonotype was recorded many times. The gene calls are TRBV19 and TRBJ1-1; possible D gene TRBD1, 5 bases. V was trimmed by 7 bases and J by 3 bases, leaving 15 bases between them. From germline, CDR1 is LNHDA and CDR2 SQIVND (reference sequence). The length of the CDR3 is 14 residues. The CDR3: CASTESRGHTEAFF. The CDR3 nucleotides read TGTGCCAGTACCGAATCGCGGGGCCACACTGAAGCTTTCTTT.

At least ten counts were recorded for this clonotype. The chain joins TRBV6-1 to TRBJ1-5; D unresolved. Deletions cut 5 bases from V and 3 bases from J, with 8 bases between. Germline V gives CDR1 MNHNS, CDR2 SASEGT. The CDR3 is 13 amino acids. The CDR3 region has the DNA TGTGCCAGCAGTTGGGAGGTCAATCAGCCCCAGCATTTT. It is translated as CASSWEVNQPQHF.

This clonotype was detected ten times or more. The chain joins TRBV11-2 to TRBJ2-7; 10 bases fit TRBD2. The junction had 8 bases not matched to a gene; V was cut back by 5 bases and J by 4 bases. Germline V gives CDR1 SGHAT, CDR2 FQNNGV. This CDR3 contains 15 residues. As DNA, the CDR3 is TGTGCCAGCAGCGTCAGCGGGGGGGCCGGTTACGAGCAGTACTTC. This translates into CASSVSGGAGYEQYF.

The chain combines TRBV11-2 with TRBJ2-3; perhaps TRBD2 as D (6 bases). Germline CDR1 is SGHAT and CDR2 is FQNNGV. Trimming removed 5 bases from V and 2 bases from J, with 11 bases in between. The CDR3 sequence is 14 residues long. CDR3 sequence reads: CASSLSGFTDTQYF. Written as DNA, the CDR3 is TGTGCCAGCAGCCTCAGCGGGTTCACAGATACGCAGTATTTT.

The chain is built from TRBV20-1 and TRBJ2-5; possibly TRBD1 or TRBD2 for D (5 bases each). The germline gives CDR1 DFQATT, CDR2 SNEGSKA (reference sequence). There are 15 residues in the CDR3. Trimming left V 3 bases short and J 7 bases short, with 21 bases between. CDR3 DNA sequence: TGCAGTGCTAGCAACCCAGCCCAGGGAGCTCGGACCCAGTACTTC. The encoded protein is CSASNPAQGARTQYF.